A selection of T cell receptor beta chains follows, all from one sample in a study of cytomegalovirus exposure and HLA in healthy donors. The repertoire was sequenced with immunoSEQ multiplex PCR; TCRdb's copy has only in-frame clones and lacks some. The data show around 85,000 clones, with around 80% seen just once and 20% to 30% held by the top ten. Sequences were obtained from PBMCs. The receptors here all came from a woman between 50 and 59 years old in good health and CMV-seropositive. CDR3s include the opening cysteine and the closing phenylalanine or tryptophan. A D gene is named only where the DNA matches it firmly. Clone size is shown for a subset of rows, as once, few, many or a class of expanded clone.

D: .
J: TRBJ1-4
V: TRBV6-5
size: .
CDR3: CASSYSGLNEKLFF
DNA: TGTGCCAGCAGTTACTCTGGGCTTAATGAAAAACTGTTTTTT

D: .
J: TRBJ1-5
V: TRBV6-5
size: .
CDR3: CASTPGLNQPQHF
DNA: TGTGCCAGCACTCCGGGGTTAAATCAGCCCCAGCATTTT

D: TRBD1
J: TRBJ2-7
V: TRBV27
size: .
CDR3: CASSLSTGSSYEQYF
DNA: TGTGCCAGCAGTTTATCGACAGGGAGCTCCTACGAGCAGTACTTC

D: TRBD1
J: TRBJ2-2
V: TRBV11-1
size: .
CDR3: CASSNRDRGSGELFF
DNA: TGTGCCAGCAGCAACCGGGACAGGGGTTCCGGGGAGCTGTTTTTT

D: .
J: TRBJ2-1
V: TRBV6-1
size: .
CDR3: CASSLPGGGEQFF
DNA: TGTGCCAGCAGCCTCCCCGGGGGAGGTGAGCAGTTCTTC

D: .
J: TRBJ2-1
V: TRBV7-9
size: .
CDR3: CASRSSGSYNEQFF
DNA: TGTGCCAGCAGATCTAGTGGGTCCTACAATGAGCAGTTCTTC

D: .
J: TRBJ1-5
V: TRBV6-5
size: .
CDR3: CASSAGRNQPQHF
DNA: TGTGCCAGCAGCGCAGGGAGGAATCAGCCCCAGCATTTT

D: TRBD2
J: TRBJ2-5
V: TRBV11-3
size: .
CDR3: CASSLVGLAGAQETQYF
DNA: TGTGCCAGCAGCCTAGTTGGACTAGCGGGAGCCCAAGAGACCCAGTACTTC

D: TRBD1
J: TRBJ1-6
V: TRBV9
size: .
CDR3: CASSVGQGGNSPLHF
DNA: TGTGCCAGCAGCGTAGGACAGGGTGGGAATTCACCCCTCCACTTT

D: .
J: TRBJ1-1
V: TRBV9
size: .
CDR3: CASSAGLLNTEAFF
DNA: TGTGCCAGCAGCGCAGGACTCCTCAACACTGAAGCTTTCTTT

D: .
J: TRBJ1-6
V: TRBV15
size: .
CDR3: CATSRATETSPLHF
DNA: TGTGCCACCAGCAGAGCGACAGAAACCTCACCCCTCCACTTT

D: .
J: TRBJ1-5
V: TRBV6-5
size: .
CDR3: CASLETAHSNQPQHF
DNA: TGTGCCAGCTTGGAGACAGCCCATTCCAATCAGCCCCAGCATTTT

D: TRBD1
J: TRBJ2-7
V: TRBV7-8
size: .
CDR3: CASSLGDRGPYEQYF
DNA: TGTGCCAGCAGCTTAGGGGACAGGGGTCCCTACGAGCAGTACTTC

D: TRBD1
J: TRBJ1-5
V: TRBV2
size: .
CDR3: CASSKDRGDQPQHF
DNA: TGTGCCAGCAGTAAGGACAGGGGCGATCAGCCCCAGCATTTT

D: .
J: TRBJ2-3
V: TRBV5-6
size: .
CDR3: CASSLRGGRDTQYF
DNA: TGTGCCAGCAGCTTGAGGGGGGGGAGAGATACGCAGTATTTT

D: .
J: TRBJ2-6
V: TRBV6-1
size: .
CDR3: CASSWTPGANVLTF
DNA: TGTGCCAGCTCCTGGACACCTGGGGCCAACGTCCTGACTTTC

D: .
J: TRBJ2-7
V: TRBV30
size: .
CDR3: CAWSAEGSAREQYF
DNA: TGTGCCTGGAGTGCCGAGGGCAGCGCCCGCGAGCAGTACTTC

D: .
J: TRBJ2-1
V: TRBV5-5
size: .
CDR3: CASSLSGGPNEQFF
DNA: TGTGCCAGCAGCTTGAGTGGCGGGCCCAATGAGCAGTTCTTC

D: .
J: TRBJ1-5
V: TRBV28
size: .
CDR3: CASLGGASNQPQHF
DNA: TGTGCCAGCTTAGGGGGGGCCTCAAATCAGCCCCAGCATTTT

D: .
J: TRBJ2-5
V: TRBV5-4
size: few
CDR3: CASSQTGSQETQYF
DNA: TGTGCCAGCAGCCAGACAGGCAGCCAAGAGACCCAGTACTTC

D: .
J: TRBJ1-6
V: TRBV2
size: .
CDR3: CASFPGMGSPLHF
DNA: TGTGCCAGCTTTCCGGGAATGGGGTCACCCCTCCACTTT

D: TRBD1
J: TRBJ1-1
V: TRBV18
size: .
CDR3: CASSPNTGQVNTEAFF
DNA: TGTGCCAGCTCACCTAATACCGGACAGGTGAACACTGAAGCTTTCTTT

D: .
J: TRBJ2-2
V: TRBV11-2
size: .
CDR3: CASSFTTGGELFF
DNA: TGTGCCAGCAGCTTTACAACGGGCGGGGAGCTGTTTTTT

D: .
J: TRBJ2-1
V: TRBV4-2
size: .
CDR3: CASSQEPRGAYNEQFF
DNA: TGTGCCAGCAGCCAAGAGCCCAGGGGGGCATACAATGAGCAGTTCTTC

D: TRBD2
J: TRBJ2-1
V: TRBV11-2
size: once
CDR3: CASSPRTSGGASEQFF
DNA: TGTGCCAGCAGCCCACGGACTAGCGGGGGGGCGAGTGAGCAGTTCTTC

D: .
J: TRBJ1-1
V: TRBV5-4
size: .
CDR3: CASSTPRSLNTEAFF
DNA: TGTGCCAGCAGCACCCCGCGGTCCTTGAACACTGAAGCTTTCTTT

D: TRBD1
J: TRBJ1-2
V: TRBV6-1
size: .
CDR3: CASSTQRQGAGGYTF
DNA: TGTGCCAGCAGTACCCAGCGACAGGGGGCCGGGGGCTACACCTTC

D: TRBD1
J: TRBJ2-3
V: TRBV19
size: .
CDR3: CASSMGQGPDTQYF
DNA: TGTGCCAGTAGTATGGGACAGGGCCCAGATACGCAGTATTTT

D: TRBD1
J: TRBJ1-2
V: TRBV29-1
size: .
CDR3: CSVADRVNGYTF
DNA: TGCAGCGTTGCGGACAGGGTGAATGGCTACACCTTC

D: .
J: TRBJ2-5
V: TRBV2
size: .
CDR3: CASNRGGQETQYF
DNA: TGTGCCAGCAACAGGGGAGGCCAAGAGACCCAGTACTTC

D: .
J: TRBJ2-3
V: TRBV5-4
size: .
CDR3: CASSRLGTDTQYF
DNA: TGTGCCAGCAGCCGTCTAGGCACAGATACGCAGTATTTT

D: .
J: TRBJ1-4
V: TRBV6-1
size: .
CDR3: CASNETPTGRNNEKLFF
DNA: TGTGCCAGCAATGAGACTCCCACAGGGAGAAATAATGAAAAACTGTTTTTT